This TCR beta chain was recorded in a study of post-analysis software for immune sequencing data. Study context: Included among the disease courses, which were recorded for the cohort, were relapsing-remitting, secondary progressive and progressive-relapsing multiple sclerosis. Study results and caveats: In patients, TRBV5-6, TRBV5-1 and TRBV20-1 belonged to five TRBV segments found more frequently than in controls.

Unique molecular identifiers tagged the TCR beta cDNA libraries. TCRdb ran MiXCR on the PCR reads and lists one entry per CDR3 protein. This sample has approximately 660,000 distinct CDR3 sequences, with 55% to 60% found just once. Germline trimming cut 3 bases from V and 5 bases from J; bases unmatched to any gene: 4. Per germline, CDR1 SSHAT and CDR2 FNYEAQ (reference sequence). The CDR3 loop spans 14 amino acids. A note on this clonotype: Its target is unknown.

The chain has TRBV7-7 and TRBJ2-5, with 9 positions matching TRBD1. Sequenced input: blood. This clonotype was sampled from a girl aged 2-10 years with multiple sclerosis. CDR3 in amino acids: CASSFVQGAETQYF. CDR3 DNA: TGTGCCAGCAGCTTCGTACAGGGGGCTGAGACCCAGTACTTC.